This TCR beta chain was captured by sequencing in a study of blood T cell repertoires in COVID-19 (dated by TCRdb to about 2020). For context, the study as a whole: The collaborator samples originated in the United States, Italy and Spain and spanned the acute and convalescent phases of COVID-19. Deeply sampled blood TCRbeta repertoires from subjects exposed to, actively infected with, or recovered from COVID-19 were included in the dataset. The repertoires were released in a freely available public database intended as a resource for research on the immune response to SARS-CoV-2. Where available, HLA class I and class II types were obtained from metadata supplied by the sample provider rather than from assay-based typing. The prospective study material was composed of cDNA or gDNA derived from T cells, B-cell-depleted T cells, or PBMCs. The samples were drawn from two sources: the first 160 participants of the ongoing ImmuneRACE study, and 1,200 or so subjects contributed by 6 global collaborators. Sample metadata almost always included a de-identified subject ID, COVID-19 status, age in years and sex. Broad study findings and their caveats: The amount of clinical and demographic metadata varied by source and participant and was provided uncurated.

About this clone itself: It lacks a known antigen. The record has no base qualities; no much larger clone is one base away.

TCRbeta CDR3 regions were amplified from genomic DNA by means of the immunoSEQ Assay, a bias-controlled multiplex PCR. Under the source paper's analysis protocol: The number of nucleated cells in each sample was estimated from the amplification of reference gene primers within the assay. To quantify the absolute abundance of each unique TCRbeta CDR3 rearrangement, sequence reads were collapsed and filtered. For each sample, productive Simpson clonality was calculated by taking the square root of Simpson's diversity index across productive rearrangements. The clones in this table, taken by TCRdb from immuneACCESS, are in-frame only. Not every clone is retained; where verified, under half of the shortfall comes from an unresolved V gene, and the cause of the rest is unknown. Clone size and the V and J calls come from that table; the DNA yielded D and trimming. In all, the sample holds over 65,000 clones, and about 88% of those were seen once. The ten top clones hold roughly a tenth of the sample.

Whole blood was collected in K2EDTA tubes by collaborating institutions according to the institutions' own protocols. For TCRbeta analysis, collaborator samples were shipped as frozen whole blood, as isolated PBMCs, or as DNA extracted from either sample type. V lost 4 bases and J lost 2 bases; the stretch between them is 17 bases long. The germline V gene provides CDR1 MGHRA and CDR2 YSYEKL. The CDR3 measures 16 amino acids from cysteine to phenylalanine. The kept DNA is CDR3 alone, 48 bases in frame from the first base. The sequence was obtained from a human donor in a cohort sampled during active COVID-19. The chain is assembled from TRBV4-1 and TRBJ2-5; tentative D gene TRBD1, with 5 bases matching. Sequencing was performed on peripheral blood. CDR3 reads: CASSRQNPLQQETQYF. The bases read TGCGCCAGCAGCCGACAGAACCCTCTACAGCAAGAGACCCAGTACTTC.